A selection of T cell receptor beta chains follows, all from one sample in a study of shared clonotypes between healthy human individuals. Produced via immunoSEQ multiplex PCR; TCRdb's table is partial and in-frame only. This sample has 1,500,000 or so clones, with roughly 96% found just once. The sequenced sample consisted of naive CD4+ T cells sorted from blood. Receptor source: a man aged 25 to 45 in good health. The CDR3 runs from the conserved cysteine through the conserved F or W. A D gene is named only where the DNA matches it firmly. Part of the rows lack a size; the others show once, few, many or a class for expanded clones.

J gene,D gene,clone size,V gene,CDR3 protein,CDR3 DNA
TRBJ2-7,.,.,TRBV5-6,CASSLGGALVYYYEQYF,TGTGCCAGCAGCTTGGGGGGTGCCCTTGTCTACTACTACGAGCAGTACTTC
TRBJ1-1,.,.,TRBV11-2,CASSFLEGIDTEAFF,TGTGCCAGCAGCTTTCTCGAGGGGATAGACACTGAAGCTTTCTTT
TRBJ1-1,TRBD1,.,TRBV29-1,CSVALNRGSNTEAFF,TGCAGCGTTGCCCTCAACAGGGGAAGTAACACTGAAGCTTTCTTT
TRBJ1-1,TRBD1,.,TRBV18,CASSPRTGGSGTEAFF,TGTGCCAGCTCACCACGGACAGGGGGCAGTGGAACTGAAGCTTTCTTT
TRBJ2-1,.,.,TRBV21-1,CASSETWTSGRKFF,TGTGCCAGCAGCGAAACCTGGACTAGCGGGAGAAAGTTCTTC
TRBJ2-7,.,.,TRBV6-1,CASSLPQEQYF,TGTGCCAGCAGCTTACCCCAGGAGCAGTACTTC
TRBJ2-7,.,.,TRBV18,CASSSLPRNPTPTTYEQYF,TGTGCCAGCTCATCACTGCCACGGAACCCGACACCGACAACCTACGAGCAGTACTTC
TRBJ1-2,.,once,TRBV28,CASSTRQNYGYTF,TGTGCCAGCAGTACACGACAGAACTATGGCTACACCTTC
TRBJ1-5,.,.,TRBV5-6,CASTPPGTAVQHF,TGTGCCAGCACCCCCCCCGGGACCGCGGTCCAGCATTTT
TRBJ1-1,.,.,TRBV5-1,CASSRANTEAFF,TGCGCCAGCAGCCGAGCTAACACTGAAGCTTTCTTT
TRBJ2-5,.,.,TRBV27,CASSRQFGETQYF,TGTGCCAGCAGCCGACAGTTCGGAGAGACCCAGTACTTC
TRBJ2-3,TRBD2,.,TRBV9,CASSVVSGRTDTQYF,TGTGCCAGCAGCGTAGTTAGCGGGAGAACAGATACGCAGTATTTT
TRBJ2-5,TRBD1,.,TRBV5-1,CASSTDRAETQYF,TGCGCCAGCAGTACCGACAGGGCGGAGACCCAGTACTTC
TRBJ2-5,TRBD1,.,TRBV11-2,CASTKGTGWTQYF,TGTGCCAGCACCAAGGGGACAGGATGGACCCAGTACTTC
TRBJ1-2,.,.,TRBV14,CASSQDFGAYGYTF,TGTGCCAGCAGCCAAGATTTCGGGGCCTATGGCTACACCTTC
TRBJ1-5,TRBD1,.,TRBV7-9,CASSSPKDRAYNQPQHF,TGTGCCAGCAGCTCCCCCAAGGACAGGGCTTACAATCAGCCCCAGCATTTT
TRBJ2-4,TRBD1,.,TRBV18,CASSRTGFEGNIQYF,TGTGCCAGCTCACGGACAGGGTTCGAGGGAAACATTCAGTACTTC
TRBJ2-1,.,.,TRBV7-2,CASSFTFLDEQFF,TGTGCCAGCAGTTTCACTTTTCTGGATGAGCAGTTCTTC
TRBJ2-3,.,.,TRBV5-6,CASSFGGSPDTQYF,TGTGCCAGCAGCTTTGGAGGGAGCCCAGATACGCAGTATTTT
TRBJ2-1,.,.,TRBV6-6,CASIPYWGRYNEQFF,TGTGCCAGCATCCCCTATTGGGGGCGATACAATGAGCAGTTCTTC
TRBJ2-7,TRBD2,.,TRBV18,CASSPPGGRTSYEQYF,TGTGCCAGCTCACCACCGGGCGGGAGGACTTCCTACGAGCAGTACTTC
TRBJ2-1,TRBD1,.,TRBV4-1,CASSQVYRGQVYNEQFF,TGCGCCAGCAGCCAAGTATACAGGGGGCAAGTCTACAATGAGCAGTTCTTC
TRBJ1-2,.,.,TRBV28,CASENRSRGYGYTF,TGTGCCAGTGAGAACAGGTCTAGAGGCTATGGCTACACCTTC
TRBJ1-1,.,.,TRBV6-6,CASRRSGDSPPKAFF,TGTGCCAGCAGACGGAGTGGAGACAGTCCCCCGAAAGCTTTCTTT
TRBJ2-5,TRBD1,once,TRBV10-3,CATTGQGQETQYF,TGTGCCACCACGGGACAGGGACAAGAGACCCAGTACTTC
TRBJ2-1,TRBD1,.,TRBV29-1,CSVDRQGYNEQFF,TGCAGCGTTGACAGACAGGGTTATAATGAGCAGTTCTTC
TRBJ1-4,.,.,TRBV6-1,CASSEASLRLRTNEKLFF,TGTGCCAGCAGTGAAGCTTCACTAAGGCTTAGAACTAATGAAAAACTGTTTTTT
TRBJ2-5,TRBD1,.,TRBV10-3,CAISDSGQGGGRETQYF,TGTGCCATCAGTGACTCAGGACAGGGTGGAGGGCGAGAGACCCAGTACTTC
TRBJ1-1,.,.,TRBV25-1,CASTEWGGGTEAFF,TGTGCCAGCACAGAATGGGGGGGAGGCACTGAAGCTTTCTTT
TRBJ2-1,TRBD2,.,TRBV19,CASSTRLAGGPPQFF,TGTGCCAGTAGTACGCGACTAGCGGGAGGGCCCCCGCAGTTCTTC
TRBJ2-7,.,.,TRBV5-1,CASSLGWDTYEQYF,TGCGCCAGCAGCTTAGGGTGGGACACCTACGAGCAGTACTTC
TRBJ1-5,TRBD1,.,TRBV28,CASSKSNGQVRKEPQHF,TGTGCCAGCAGCAAATCAAACGGACAGGTGAGGAAGGAGCCCCAGCATTTT
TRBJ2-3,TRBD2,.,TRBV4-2,CASSQGGAGGTDTQYF,TGTGCCAGCAGCCAAGGGGGGGCGGGAGGAACAGATACGCAGTATTTT
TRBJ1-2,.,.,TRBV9,CASSVTGSNYGYTF,TGTGCCAGCAGCGTGACAGGATCCAACTATGGCTACACCTTC
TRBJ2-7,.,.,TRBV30,CAWSMHEQYF,TGTGCCTGGAGTATGCACGAGCAGTACTTC